Presented here are 32 T cell receptor beta chains from one specimen sequenced in a study of blood T cell repertoires in COVID-19. Some clones are missing from TCRdb's copy, which holds only in-frame ones; the method was immunoSEQ multiplex PCR. Of approximately 240,000 clones in the sample, roughly nine tenths were seen once. Sequenced material: PBMCs or T cells enriched from blood (not recorded which). These receptors all stem from a woman aged 18-35 years in a cohort exposed to, infected with or recovered from COVID-19 (not recorded which).

This chain links TRBV7-8 with TRBJ1-2; TRBD1 matches 9 bases. Germline V gene sequence: CDR1 SGHVS, CDR2 FQNEAQ. The CDR3 loop spans 15 amino acids. V was clipped by 5 bases and J by 4 bases; unmatched bases: 8. CDR3 loop: CASSPRDRVFYGYTF. In DNA, the CDR3 is TGTGCCAGCAGCCCCCGGGACAGGGTCTTCTATGGCTACACCTTC. The full variable domain, its missing parts supplied by reference TRBV7-8 and TRBJ1-2, is GAGVSQSPRYKVAKRGQDVALRCDPISGHVSLFWYQQALGQGPEFLTYFQNEAQLDKSGLPSDRFFAERPEGSVSTLKIQRTQQEDSAVYLCASSPRDRVFYGYTFGSGTRLTVV.

A word on this clone: Germline is not matched at one junction end, which may reflect a read error. The V call is TRBV25-1, the J call TRBJ2-1, with a possible D match to TRBD2 (6 bases). The CDR3 is made up of 16 amino acids. The V gene's germline CDR1 is MGHDK and CDR2 SYGVNS. DNA for the CDR3: TGTGCCAGCAGCGAATATGGTGCGGGATCAGGCAATGAGCAGTTCTTC. The encoded protein is CASSEYGAGSGNEQFF.

This rearrangement joins TRBV5-6 to TRBJ1-3, with 9 bases identical to TRBD1. The CDR3 length is 14 residues. The V and J ends lost 2 bases and 7 bases, in that order; junction bases with no gene match: 4. Germline V lookup: CDR1 SGHDT, CDR2 YYEEEE. The CDR3 region is CASSFGTGFNTIYF. The CDR3, as DNA: TGTGCCAGCAGCTTCGGGACAGGGTTTAACACCATATATTTT.

The chain employs TRBV28 and TRBJ2-7, with 8 bases lining up with TRBD1. Germline lookup yields CDR1 MDHEN and CDR2 SYDVKM. CDR3 length equals 17 residues. With V trimmed by 6 bases and J by 2 bases, 15 bases remained unmatched. The CDR3 coding sequence is TGTGCCAGCAGGCATTCATTCGGGACAGGTACAACCTACGAGCAGTACTTC. This encodes CASRHSFGTGTTYEQYF.

V gene TRBV7-9 combines with J gene TRBJ1-1; D not certain. CDR3 length equals 15 residues. V was shortened by 0 bases and J by 5 bases, with 13 bases between the two germline ends. Germline V gene lookup returns CDR1 SEHNR and CDR2 FQNEAQ (reference sequence). CDR3 in amino acids: CASSLAVRETTEAFF. CDR3 nucleotide sequence: TGTGCCAGCAGCTTAGCGGTAAGAGAAACGACTGAAGCTTTCTTT. The full variable domain, with the rest looked up from reference TRBV7-9 and TRBJ1-1, is DTGVSQNPRHKITKRGQNVTFRCDPISEHNRLYWYRQTLGQGPEFLTYFQNEAQLEKSRLLSDRFSAERPKGSFSTLEIQRTEQGDSAMYLCASSLAVRETTEAFFGQGTRLTVV.

The chain has TRBV19 and TRBJ1-2; TRBD1 matches at 9 bases. Germline CDR1 LNHDA, CDR2 SQIVND (reference sequence). CDR3 length: 16 amino acids. V gave up 3 bases and J gave up 1 base; unmatched junction bases: 6. In DNA, the CDR3 is TGTGCCAGTAGTATGGGACAGGGTAGTGGTAACTATGGCTACACCTTC. Its protein is CASSMGQGSGNYGYTF.

The chain carries TRBV27 and TRBJ1-1; 7 bases map to TRBD1. CDR1 and CDR2 (germline): MNHEY, SMNVEV (reference sequence). V was pared by 5 bases and J by 2 bases, with 8 bases of the junction left unmatched. The CDR3 loop spans 15 amino acids. The CDR3 sequence is CASSPPGQLNTEAFF. CDR3 coding DNA: TGTGCCAGCAGTCCCCCGGGACAGTTAAACACTGAAGCTTTCTTT.

The V call is TRBV24-1, the J call TRBJ2-1; 10 bases fit TRBD2. The trim removed 2 bases at V and 1 base at J, leaving 7 bases unmatched. Per the germline V gene, CDR1 is KGHDR and CDR2 is SFDVKD. The CDR3 totals 18 residues. CDR3 sequence: CATSDSGTSELSYNEQFF. The DNA for the CDR3 is TGTGCCACCAGTGATTCTGGGACTAGCGAACTTTCCTACAATGAGCAGTTCTTC.

This sequence joins TRBV7-9 and TRBJ1-2; TRBD1 matches 7 bases. Germline V gives CDR1 SEHNR, CDR2 FQNEAQ (reference sequence). This CDR3 is 12 amino acids long. Trimming removed 5 bases from V and 6 bases from J; junction bases left unmatched: 3. The CDR3 region has the DNA TGTGCCAGCAGCCGACAGGGAGATGGCTACACCTTC. This translates into CASSRQGDGYTF.

The rearrangement uses TRBV3-1 (or the pseudogene TRBV3-2) and TRBJ1-4, with 8 nucleotides matching TRBD1. This CDR3 region has 15 residues. Germline V CDR1 and CDR2: LGHDT, YNNKEL (reference sequence). V was pared by 4 bases and J by 3 bases, with 4 bases of the junction left unmatched. The CDR3 reads CASSRIQGANEKLFF. The CDR3 DNA is TGTGCCAGCAGCCGCATACAGGGGGCTAATGAAAAACTGTTTTTT.

V usage is TRBV10-1 and J usage is TRBJ2-4; 8 bases match TRBD1. Trimming cost V 3 bases and J 6 bases; bases outside gene matches: 4. The CDR3 consists of 14 residues. Germline V gene lookup returns CDR1 WNHNN and CDR2 SYGVQD (reference sequence). The CDR3 protein is CASSDPDRVNIQYF. DNA for the CDR3: TGCGCCAGCAGTGACCCGGACAGGGTAAACATTCAGTACTTC.

This clone has just a few counts. This rearrangement joins TRBV15 to TRBJ1-5, with 7 bases aligning to TRBD1. J lost 6 bases, V lost 5 bases, and 7 bases had no gene match. Germline lookup yields CDR1 LNHNV and CDR2 YYDKDF (reference sequence). The CDR3 spans 14 residues. The CDR3 DNA reads TGTGCCACCAGCCCGACAGGGTTCGGTCAGCCCCAGCATTTT. It translates to CATSPTGFGQPQHF.

The chain joins TRBV4-2 to TRBJ2-2, with no clear D. Trimming took 8 bases from V and 0 from J, leaving 7 bases between them. The CDR3 covers 13 residues. Germline CDR1 and CDR2: LGHNA and YNFKEQ. The DNA for the CDR3 is TGTGCCAGCGGCCCCGCGAACACCGGGGAGCTGTTTTTT. The encoded protein is CASGPANTGELFF.

This clone has a handful of counts. This chain links TRBV10-3 with TRBJ1-5; TRBD1 might be the D (6 bases). The CDR3 totals 14 residues. Trimming shortened V by 4 bases and J by 4 bases, and 11 bases separated the two germline ends. Per the germline V gene, CDR1 is ENHRY and CDR2 is SYGVKD. In DNA, the CDR3 is TGTGCCATCAGTGGAGCAGGGGAGAATCAGCCCCAGCATTTT. Translation: CAISGAGENQPQHF.

V usage is TRBV20-1 and J usage is TRBJ2-5; D is uncertain. V was pared by 3 bases and J by 8 bases, with 7 bases between. Germline CDR1 DFQATT, CDR2 SNEGSKA (reference sequence). This CDR3 comprises 10 residues. The CDR3 DNA sequence: TGCAGTGCTAGTCTAGACACCCAGTACTTC. It specifies CSASLDTQYF.

The chain uses TRBV4-1 and TRBJ2-2; 10 nucleotides align to TRBD1. Germline V gene data show CDR1 as MGHRA and CDR2 as YSYEKL. CDR3 length: 17 residues. V lost 2 bases to trimming and J lost 9 bases; unmatched junction nucleotides: 12. CDR3 coding DNA: TGCGCCAGCAGCCAACCGTCCGGGACAGGGGTTTTTTGGGAGCTGTTTTTT. Translated: CASSQPSGTGVFWELFF.

This clone was counted a few times. The chain joins TRBV6-1 to TRBJ1-4; D possibly corresponds to TRBD1 (5 bases). V lost 1 base to trimming and J lost 4 bases, with 10 bases between them. This CDR3 is 15 amino acids long. Germline V gene sequence: CDR1 MNHNS, CDR2 SASEGT. CDR3 sequence (DNA): TGTGCCAGCAGTGAAGGGGGACTGATTAATGAAAAACTGTTTTTT. It specifies CASSEGGLINEKLFF.

The chain uses TRBV3-1 (or the pseudogene TRBV3-2) and TRBJ1-4; no definite D call. Germline-derived CDR1 and CDR2 are LGHDT and YNNKEL (reference sequence). Trimming shortened V by 3 bases and J by 7 bases, and 9 bases separated the two germline ends. This CDR3 has 13 amino acids. CDR3 sequence: CASSHRSGEKLFF. In DNA form, the CDR3 reads TGTGCCAGCAGCCACCGCTCAGGTGAAAAACTGTTTTTT.

The chain couples TRBV18 to TRBJ2-1, with 8 bases identical to TRBD2. The germline V gene has CDR1 KGHSH and CDR2 LQKENI. There are 16 residues in the CDR3. With V trimmed by 4 bases and J by 9 bases, 14 bases remained unmatched. The CDR3 loop is CASSRLPGLVEIEQFF. CDR3 DNA: TGTGCCAGCTCACGTTTACCGGGACTAGTTGAAATTGAGCAGTTCTTC. The full variable domain, rest sourced from reference TRBV18 and TRBJ2-1, is NAGVMQNPRHLVRRRGQEARLRCSPMKGHSHVYWYRQLPEEGLKFMVYLQKENIIDESGMPKERFSAEFPKEGPSILRIQQVVRGDSAAYFCASSRLPGLVEIEQFFGPGTRLTVL.

This rearrangement joins TRBV27 to TRBJ1-6; the D gene is possibly TRBD1 (6 bases). Between the trimmed V and J ends, which lost 2 bases and 5 bases, there was a span of 16 bases. This CDR3 region has 17 residues. CDR1 and CDR2 (germline): MNHEY, SMNVEV (reference sequence). The CDR3 sequence: CASSLERSRGHNSPLHF. CDR3 bases: TGTGCCAGCAGTTTAGAAAGATCCAGGGGACATAATTCACCCCTCCACTTT.

V and J are TRBV9 and TRBJ2-2, with D hard to call. V gave up 0 bases and J gave up 5 bases, with 5 bases separating them. The CDR3 has 13 residues. The germline V gene has CDR1 SGDLS and CDR2 YYNGEE. The CDR3 nucleotides are TGTGCCAGCAGCGTAGCCAGGACCGGGGAGCTGTTTTTT. This gives the protein CASSVARTGELFF.

The V gene is TRBV7-8, the J gene TRBJ1-2, with 8 bases matching TRBD1. In germline, CDR1 is SGHVS, CDR2 FQNEAQ. The CDR3 sequence is 15 residues long. The trim removed 1 base at V and 3 bases at J, leaving 4 bases unmatched. This CDR3 is CASSLGTGSDYGYTF. The CDR3 nucleotides read TGTGCCAGCAGCTTAGGGACAGGGTCAGACTATGGCTACACCTTC.

The V gene is TRBV6-5, the J gene TRBJ1-2; 10 bases line up with TRBD1. V was pared by 4 bases and J by 8 bases, with 4 bases of the junction left unmatched. The germline gives CDR1 MNHEY, CDR2 SVGAGI. The length of the CDR3 is 13 residues. The CDR3 DNA is TGTGCCAGCAGTTCCGGGACAGGGGTAGGCTACACCTTC. Its protein product is CASSSGTGVGYTF.

The V and J genes are TRBV3-1 (or the pseudogene TRBV3-2) and TRBJ1-6; D is unclear. The V gene lost 2 bases and the J gene lost 14 bases, with 25 bases spanning the gap. This CDR3 contains 17 residues. Germline loops: CDR1 LGHDT, CDR2 YNNKEL (reference sequence). The CDR3 sequence: CASSQNVPRASGGALHF. In DNA form, the CDR3 reads TGTGCCAGCAGCCAAAATGTACCGCGGGCTTCCGGTGGGGCCCTCCACTTT.

CDR3 loop: CASSSGRGGYTF. The CDR3 DNA is TGTGCCAGCAGCTCCGGGAGGGGTGGCTACACCTTC. The chain couples TRBV5-8 to TRBJ1-2, with D perhaps TRBD1 (5 bases). Per the germline V gene, CDR1 is SGHTS and CDR2 is YDEGEE. This CDR3 has 12 residues. Trimming shortened V by 3 bases and J by 7 bases, and 10 bases separated the two germline ends.

The chain combines TRBV2 with TRBJ1-6, with unresolved D. The germline V and J ends were trimmed by 3 bases and 7 bases, with 7 bases remaining between them. The CDR3 contains 13 residues. CDR1 and CDR2 from the germline V gene are SNHLY and FYNNEI. In nucleotides, the CDR3 is TGTGCCAGCAGTGATCCAGAAAATTCACCCCTCCACTTT. Translated, it gives CASSDPENSPLHF.

The chain recombines TRBV4-1 with TRBJ2-6; 11 nucleotides align to TRBD1. There are 18 residues in the CDR3. CDR1 and CDR2 from the germline V gene are MGHRA and YSYEKL. V shed 5 bases and J 2 bases; nucleotides not matched to a gene: 8. CDR3 protein: CASSKPGQGVAGANVLTF. In nucleotides, the CDR3 is TGCGCCAGCAGCAAACCGGGACAGGGGGTCGCTGGGGCCAACGTCCTGACTTTC.

The gene calls are TRBV24-1 and TRBJ1-1; TRBD1 is a possible D gene (6 bases). Germline V gives CDR1 KGHDR, CDR2 SFDVKD. V shed 4 bases and J shed 7 bases, with 12 bases lying between them. The CDR3 has 13 residues. CDR3 sequence reads: CATSDPQGNEAFF. The DNA for the CDR3 is TGTGCCACCAGTGACCCACAGGGAAATGAAGCTTTCTTT.

V usage is TRBV6-5 and J usage is TRBJ1-2; D is ambiguous. Germline CDR1 and CDR2: MNHEY and SVGAGI. CDR3 length equals 14 residues. Deletions cut 4 bases from V and 0 bases from J, with 9 bases between. CDR3 nucleotides: TGTGCCAGCAGTTCGACAAACTCTAACTATGGCTACACCTTC. It specifies CASSSTNSNYGYTF.

V and J are TRBV9 and TRBJ1-2; TRBD1 matches at 9 bases. V lost 2 bases, J lost 4 bases, and 9 bases stayed unmatched. The CDR3 is 16 residues long. CDR1 is SGDLS, CDR2 YYNGEE, per germline. Here the CDR3 reads CASSVDRDRAGYGYTF. The CDR3 DNA reads TGTGCCAGCAGCGTTGATCGGGACAGGGCGGGCTATGGCTACACCTTC.

The rearrangement links TRBV2 to TRBJ2-1, with 10 bases matching TRBD2. The CDR3 runs 16 residues. Trimming removed 4 bases from V and 3 bases from J; junction bases left unmatched: 6. The V gene's germline CDR1 is SNHLY and CDR2 FYNNEI. The CDR3 DNA reads as TGTGCCAGCAGTGGGCTAGCGGGAGAGTTCTACAATGAGCAGTTCTTC. Its protein product is CASSGLAGEFYNEQFF.

This clone turned up a few times. V gene TRBV5-1 combines with J gene TRBJ1-4, with 8 bases fitting TRBD1. Germline trimming cut 3 bases from V and 10 bases from J; bases unmatched to any gene: 5. CDR1 and CDR2 (germline): SGHRS, YFSETQ. This CDR3 region has 13 residues. CDR3 protein: CASSSFTGGKLFF. CDR3 in DNA: TGCGCCAGCAGCTCTTTTACAGGGGGAAAACTGTTTTTT.